This is a list of T cell receptor beta chains from one sample in a study of CD8+ T cells in alopecia areata. Method: immunoSEQ multiplex PCR; TCRdb's copy keeps in-frame clones and lacks some. The sample consists of some 210,000 clones, 57% of them appearing once. This specimen was CD4+ T cells sorted from blood, taken at week 0. The receptors were gathered from a human donor with alopecia areata. Both conserved end residues are trimmed from each CDR3.

j_call: TRBJ2-7
v_call: TRBV5-5
cdr3_aa: ASSLVWLGTYEQY

j_call: TRBJ2-1
v_call: TRBV5-1
cdr3_aa: ASSLDSGYSNEQF

j_call: TRBJ2-1
v_call: TRBV7-3
cdr3_aa: ASSLMAASAEQF

j_call: TRBJ2-3
v_call: TRBV29-1
cdr3_aa: SVRFGTSSTDTQY

j_call: TRBJ2-1
v_call: TRBV15
cdr3_aa: ATSRGRSEQF

j_call: TRBJ1-1
v_call: TRBV6-5
cdr3_aa: ASSYRLNTEAF

j_call: TRBJ2-1
v_call: TRBV27
cdr3_aa: ASSFQGSYNEQF

j_call: TRBJ2-7
v_call: TRBV5-6
cdr3_aa: ASSSTGTGSFGHEQY

j_call: TRBJ1-2
v_call: TRBV5-1
cdr3_aa: ASSMTGTGVNGYT

j_call: TRBJ2-5
v_call: TRBV6-5
cdr3_aa: ASSYSWTSIQTQY

j_call: TRBJ1-4
v_call: TRBV5-1
cdr3_aa: ASRRGLDEKLF

j_call: TRBJ2-5
v_call: TRBV7-3
cdr3_aa: ASSLVGGGGETQY

j_call: TRBJ1-5
v_call: TRBV7-2
cdr3_aa: ASSLGGRGGNQPQH

j_call: TRBJ2-2
v_call: TRBV30
cdr3_aa: AWSRAYTGELF

j_call: TRBJ1-1
v_call: TRBV29-1
cdr3_aa: SVAGTLNTEAF

j_call: TRBJ1-2
v_call: TRBV19
cdr3_aa: ATLVRVAGYT

j_call: TRBJ1-6
v_call: TRBV19
cdr3_aa: ASSKGWDSPLH

j_call: TRBJ2-3
v_call: TRBV6-6
cdr3_aa: ASSVVDTQY

j_call: TRBJ2-3
v_call: TRBV27
cdr3_aa: ASSPGTSGKADTQY

j_call: TRBJ2-3
v_call: TRBV29-1
cdr3_aa: SAHGEGSTQY